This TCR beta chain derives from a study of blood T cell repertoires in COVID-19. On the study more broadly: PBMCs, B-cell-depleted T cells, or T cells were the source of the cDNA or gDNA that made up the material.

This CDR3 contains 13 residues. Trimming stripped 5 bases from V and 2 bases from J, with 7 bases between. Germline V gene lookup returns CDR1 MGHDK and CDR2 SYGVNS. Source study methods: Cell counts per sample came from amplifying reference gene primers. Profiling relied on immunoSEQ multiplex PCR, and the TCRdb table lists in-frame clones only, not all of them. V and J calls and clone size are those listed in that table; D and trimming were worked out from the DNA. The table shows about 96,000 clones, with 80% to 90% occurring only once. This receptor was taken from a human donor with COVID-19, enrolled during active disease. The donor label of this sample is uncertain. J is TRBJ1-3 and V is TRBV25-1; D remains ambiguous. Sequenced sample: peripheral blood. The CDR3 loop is CASSPSPGNTIYF. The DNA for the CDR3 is TGTGCCAGCAGTCCTTCTCCTGGAAACACCATATATTTT. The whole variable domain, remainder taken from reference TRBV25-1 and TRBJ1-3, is EADIYQTPRYLVIGTGKKITLECSQTMGHDKMYWYQQDPGMELHLIHYSYGVNSTEKGDLSSESTVSRIRTEHFPLTLESARPSHTSQYLCASSPSPGNTIYFGEGSWLTVV.